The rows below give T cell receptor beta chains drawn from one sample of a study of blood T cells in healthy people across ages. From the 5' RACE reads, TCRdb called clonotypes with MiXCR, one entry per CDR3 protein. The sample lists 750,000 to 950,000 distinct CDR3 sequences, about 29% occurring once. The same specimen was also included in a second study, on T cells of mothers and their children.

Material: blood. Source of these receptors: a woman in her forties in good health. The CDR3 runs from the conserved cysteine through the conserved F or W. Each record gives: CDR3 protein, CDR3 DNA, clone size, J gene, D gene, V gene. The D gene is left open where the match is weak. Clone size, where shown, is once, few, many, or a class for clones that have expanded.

CDR3 protein: CASSLDSVRTDTQYF
CDR3 DNA: TGTGCCAGCAGCTTAGACTCAGTGCGGACAGATACGCAGTATTTT
clone size: few
J gene: TRBJ2-3
D gene: NA
V gene: TRBV7-2

CDR3 protein: CASSLAQGLYEKLFF
CDR3 DNA: TGCGCCAGCAGCTTGGCGCAGGGTCTGTATGAAAAACTGTTTTTT
clone size: NA
J gene: TRBJ1-4
D gene: NA
V gene: TRBV5-1

CDR3 protein: CASSYLGSYEQYF
CDR3 DNA: TGTGCCAGTAGTTACTTGGGATCCTACGAGCAGTACTTC
clone size: NA
J gene: TRBJ2-7
D gene: NA
V gene: TRBV6-2/TRBV6-3

CDR3 protein: CASSLSDRDNSPLHF
CDR3 DNA: TGTGCCAGCAGTTTGTCGGACCGAGATAATTCACCCCTCCACTTT
clone size: NA
J gene: TRBJ1-6
D gene: NA
V gene: TRBV28

CDR3 protein: CASSRGTGNYEQFF
CDR3 DNA: TGTGCCAGCAGCAGGGGGACGGGGAACTACGAGCAGTTCTTC
clone size: NA
J gene: TRBJ2-1
D gene: NA
V gene: TRBV7-9

CDR3 protein: CASSQRTATNEKLFF
CDR3 DNA: TGCGCCAGCAGCCAAAGGACTGCAACTAATGAAAAACTGTTTTTT
clone size: many
J gene: TRBJ1-4
D gene: NA
V gene: TRBV4-1

CDR3 protein: CASSLERYDGYTF
CDR3 DNA: TGCGCCAGCAGCTTGGAAAGGTACGATGGCTACACCTTC
clone size: NA
J gene: TRBJ1-2
D gene: NA
V gene: TRBV5-1

CDR3 protein: CSVVPSDIRGYTF
CDR3 DNA: TGCAGCGTCGTTCCGTCGGATATTCGGGGCTACACCTTC
clone size: NA
J gene: TRBJ1-2
D gene: NA
V gene: TRBV29-1

CDR3 protein: CASSHRDRYNEQFF
CDR3 DNA: TGTGCCAGCAGCCACAGGGACCGGTACAATGAGCAGTTCTTC
clone size: NA
J gene: TRBJ2-1
D gene: NA
V gene: TRBV7-9

CDR3 protein: CASSLDSGLAIDEQFF
CDR3 DNA: TGTGCCAGCAGCTTAGACTCAGGACTAGCAATCGATGAGCAGTTCTTC
clone size: few
J gene: TRBJ2-1
D gene: TRBD2
V gene: TRBV7-9